What follows are 11 T cell receptor beta chains derived from one specimen sequenced in a study of blood T cell repertoires in COVID-19. TCRdb keeps only in-frame clones here, not all; method: immunoSEQ multiplex PCR. The sample lists about 310,000 clones; around 87% were seen once. Sample: peripheral blood. These receptors all come from a woman aged 45 to 65 who had recovered from COVID-19.

With respect to this clone: The identical CDR3 is also encoded by other nucleotide sequences in the sample. CDR3 amino acids: CASSLSDRAPGNTIYF. In DNA, the CDR3 is TGTGCCAGCAGTCTATCGGACAGGGCTCCTGGAAACACCATATATTTT. The rearrangement uses TRBV28 and TRBJ1-3, with TRBD1 matching over 8 bases. Trimming took 5 bases from V and 2 from J; bases not matched to a gene: 8. CDR1 is MDHEN, CDR2 SYDVKM, per germline. This CDR3 is built from 16 residues.

The chain couples TRBV14 to TRBJ2-5; 7 bases map to TRBD2. The CDR3 totals 13 residues. From germline, CDR1 is SGHDN and CDR2 FVKESK. Trimming took 1 base from V and 5 from J; bases not matched to a gene: 1. CDR3 region: CASSQGLAETQYF. The CDR3, as DNA: TGTGCCAGCAGCCAAGGACTAGCTGAGACCCAGTACTTC.

The V gene is TRBV7-9, the J gene TRBJ2-7; D remains unclear. With 2 bases removed from V and 2 bases from J, the gap between germline ends came to 4 bases. The CDR3 totals 12 residues. Germline CDR1 reads SEHNR; CDR2 reads FQNEAQ (reference sequence). CDR3 DNA: TGTGCCAGCAGCTTAACAGCCTACGAGCAGTACTTC. Protein product: CASSLTAYEQYF.

The V gene is TRBV30, the J gene TRBJ2-5; the D gene is possibly TRBD1 (6 bases). CDR1 GTSNPN and CDR2 SVGIG come from the germline V gene (reference sequence). Trimming shortened V by 2 bases and J by 5 bases, and 18 bases separated the two germline ends. CDR3 length equals 15 residues. CDR3 loop: CAWSPGVGAGETQYF. The CDR3 DNA follows: TGTGCCTGGAGTCCCGGGGTGGGGGCCGGGGAGACCCAGTACTTC.

The V gene is TRBV20-1, the J gene TRBJ2-3, with 8 nucleotides matching TRBD2. CDR3 size: 11 residues. From germline, CDR1 is DFQATT and CDR2 SNEGSKA (reference sequence). The CDR3 sequence is CSHREGDTQYF. The CDR3 DNA follows: TGCAGCCACCGGGAGGGCGATACGCAGTATTTT.

The chain employs TRBV5-4 and TRBJ2-5; D is possibly TRBD2 (6 bases). Germline V gene data show CDR1 as SGHNT and CDR2 as YYREEE (reference sequence). Trimming removed 1 base at V and 7 bases at J, with 17 bases between. This CDR3 has 15 residues. The CDR3 reads CASSLSSGGVATQYF. CDR3 bases: TGTGCCAGCAGCTTGAGTAGCGGAGGAGTCGCGACCCAGTACTTC.

This sequence joins TRBV5-8 and TRBJ1-6; TRBD1 aligns across 7 bases. V dropped 4 bases and J dropped 5; count of bases not matched to a gene: 6. Germline loops: CDR1 SGHTS, CDR2 YDEGEE. CDR3 length: 15 amino acids. This CDR3 reads CASSTGTVNNSPLHF. The CDR3 nucleotides read TGTGCCAGCAGCACCGGGACAGTCAATAATTCACCCCTCCACTTT.

The chain carries TRBV10-3 and TRBJ2-7; D unclear. Trimming removed 3 bases from V and 6 bases from J, with 12 bases in between. Germline CDR1 is ENHRY and CDR2 is SYGVKD. CDR3 length: 13 residues. CDR3 residues: CAISDPSLVEQYF. CDR3 nucleotides: TGTGCCATCAGTGACCCGAGCTTGGTCGAGCAGTACTTC.

The V gene is TRBV28, the J gene TRBJ2-3; 7 bases map to TRBD2. Trimming took 2 bases from V and 5 from J; bases not matched to a gene: 13. Per germline, CDR1 MDHEN and CDR2 SYDVKM. CDR3 length: 17 amino acids. CDR3: CASSLVSAGEVEDTQYF. For the CDR3, the DNA is TGTGCCAGCAGTTTAGTCTCGGCGGGAGAAGTCGAAGATACGCAGTATTTT.

J is TRBJ1-2 and V is TRBV10-3; D is possibly TRBD1 (5 bases). The CDR3 length is 15 residues. Germline lookup yields CDR1 ENHRY and CDR2 SYGVKD. Trimming took 0 bases from V and 3 from J, leaving 11 bases between them. The DNA for the CDR3 is TGTGCCATCAGTGAGTCACCCCCGGGGGACTATGGCTACACCTTC. Protein sequence: CAISESPPGDYGYTF.

This sequence joins TRBV30 and TRBJ1-2; D is perhaps TRBD1 (6 bases). V lost 2 bases, J lost 5 bases, and 21 bases lay in between. The CDR3 totals 16 residues. The V gene's germline CDR1 is GTSNPN and CDR2 SVGIG (reference sequence). CDR3 coding DNA: TGTGCCTGGAGTCCCCAGACAGGCCGACTCGTTTATGGCTACACCTTC. Translating it yields CAWSPQTGRLVYGYTF. The full variable domain, its missing parts supplied by reference TRBV30 and TRBJ1-2, is SQTIHQWPATLVQPVGSPLSLECTVEGTSNPNLYWYRQAAGRGLQLLFYSVGIGQISSEVPQNLSASRPQDRQFILSSKKLLLSDSGFYLCAWSPQTGRLVYGYTFGSGTRLTVV.